Listed below are T cell receptor beta chains from one sample, sequenced in a study of blood T cell repertoires in COVID-19. Sequencing used immunoSEQ multiplex PCR; TCRdb keeps in-frame clones, though not all of them. The sample includes around 70,000 clones, roughly 80% of them seen just once. Sequencing was carried out using peripheral blood. The receptors come from a woman in her sixties or seventies with acute or convalescent COVID-19. Each CDR3 is given without its conserved first and last residue. The order of the fields is V gene, clone size, J gene, CDR3 protein. Clone size is not always given. Where it is, it says once, few, many or a class for expanded clones.

V gene: TRBV29-1
clone size: -
J gene: TRBJ2-7
CDR3 protein: SVELPTGPVSYEQY

V gene: TRBV5-1
clone size: -
J gene: TRBJ2-3
CDR3 protein: ASSLRSSTDTQY

V gene: TRBV27
clone size: few
J gene: TRBJ2-2
CDR3 protein: ASSLSRAGGLPGELF

V gene: TRBV7-3
clone size: -
J gene: TRBJ2-1
CDR3 protein: ASSLNPQTSGQAYNEQF

V gene: TRBV3-1/TRBV3-2
clone size: -
J gene: TRBJ1-2
CDR3 protein: ASSQRKTGIFGYT

V gene: TRBV9
clone size: -
J gene: TRBJ2-1
CDR3 protein: ASSRLLRETNEQF

V gene: TRBV6-5
clone size: -
J gene: TRBJ2-7
CDR3 protein: ASRRAGAPAYEQY

V gene: TRBV11-2
clone size: -
J gene: TRBJ1-3
CDR3 protein: ASSPPVGNTIY

V gene: TRBV2
clone size: -
J gene: TRBJ1-2
CDR3 protein: ASSGDTNYGYT

V gene: TRBV10-2
clone size: -
J gene: TRBJ1-5
CDR3 protein: ASREGQVNQPQH

V gene: TRBV7-8
clone size: -
J gene: TRBJ2-3
CDR3 protein: ASSLVGTRGRRSMDHTQY

V gene: TRBV2
clone size: -
J gene: TRBJ1-5
CDR3 protein: ASSGGGGNQPQH

V gene: TRBV28
clone size: -
J gene: TRBJ1-2
CDR3 protein: ASIEGQGNYGYT

V gene: TRBV5-4
clone size: -
J gene: TRBJ1-2
CDR3 protein: ASSLALNRQGASYT

V gene: TRBV10-3
clone size: -
J gene: TRBJ1-1
CDR3 protein: AISEERGNTEAF

V gene: TRBV7-3
clone size: -
J gene: TRBJ2-3
CDR3 protein: ASRGDSAQY

V gene: TRBV6-4
clone size: few
J gene: TRBJ2-1
CDR3 protein: ASSDGSGRPYNEQF

V gene: TRBV5-5
clone size: -
J gene: TRBJ1-6
CDR3 protein: ASSLFETEYSPLH

V gene: TRBV20-1
clone size: -
J gene: TRBJ1-1
CDR3 protein: SAIDRGPFMNTEAF

V gene: TRBV19
clone size: -
J gene: TRBJ2-7
CDR3 protein: ASSVKRDSQAASYEQY

V gene: TRBV7-2
clone size: -
J gene: TRBJ1-2
CDR3 protein: ASGRQGVQANYGYT

V gene: TRBV28
clone size: -
J gene: TRBJ2-6
CDR3 protein: ASSLESLKPGANVLT

V gene: TRBV6-5
clone size: -
J gene: TRBJ2-1
CDR3 protein: ASSYSLSFNEQF

V gene: TRBV9
clone size: -
J gene: TRBJ2-1
CDR3 protein: ASSVSSGNNEQF

V gene: TRBV5-1
clone size: -
J gene: TRBJ2-7
CDR3 protein: ASSLDSGSSYEQY

V gene: TRBV9
clone size: -
J gene: TRBJ1-2
CDR3 protein: ASSVSGVRAYGYT

V gene: TRBV5-1
clone size: -
J gene: TRBJ1-1
CDR3 protein: ASSLTGGVKNTEAF

V gene: TRBV28
clone size: -
J gene: TRBJ2-3
CDR3 protein: ATLRSGQLTDTQY

V gene: TRBV19
clone size: -
J gene: TRBJ1-1
CDR3 protein: ASNTDLGTEAF

V gene: TRBV19
clone size: -
J gene: TRBJ2-2
CDR3 protein: ASSIVYLGELF

V gene: TRBV7-6
clone size: -
J gene: TRBJ1-3
CDR3 protein: ASSLVGGTQAGNTIY